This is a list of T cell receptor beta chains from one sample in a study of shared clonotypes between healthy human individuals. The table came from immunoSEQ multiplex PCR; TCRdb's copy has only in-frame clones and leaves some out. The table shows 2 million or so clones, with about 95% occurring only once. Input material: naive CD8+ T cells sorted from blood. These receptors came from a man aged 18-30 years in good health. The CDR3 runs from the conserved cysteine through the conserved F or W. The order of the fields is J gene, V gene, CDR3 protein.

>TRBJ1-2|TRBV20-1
CSASPEDGYTF
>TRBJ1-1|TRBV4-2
CASSPAGEGDTEAFF
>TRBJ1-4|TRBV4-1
CASSQEEDEKLFF
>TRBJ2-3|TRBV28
CASTLTSGGPGSTDTQYF
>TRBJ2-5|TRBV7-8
CASSFLLATETQYF
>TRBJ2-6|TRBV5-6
CASSLRGGANVLTF
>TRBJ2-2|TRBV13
CASSLGSAGELFF
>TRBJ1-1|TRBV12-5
CASGLVLAGTIPRTEAFF
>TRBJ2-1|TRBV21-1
CASSKGCEGTAYNEQFF
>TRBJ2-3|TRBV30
CAWEIASTDTQYF
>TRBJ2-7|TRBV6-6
CASLFSGVGEQHF
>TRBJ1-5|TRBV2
CASGTRDGPQPQHF
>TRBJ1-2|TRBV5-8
CASSLNTVGTGYTF
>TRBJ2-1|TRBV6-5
CASSYSSGGLYNEQFF
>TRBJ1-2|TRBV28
CASSFRGGTYGYTF
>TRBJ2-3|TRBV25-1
CASSDVGLASTDTQYF
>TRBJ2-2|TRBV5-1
CASSRLLSRPGELFF
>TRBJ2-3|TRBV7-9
CASSLEGLAGSAQYF
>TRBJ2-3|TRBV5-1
CASSLEQYTDTQYF
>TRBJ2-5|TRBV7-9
CASSLATREETQYF
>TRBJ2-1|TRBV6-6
CASSHVRGDYNEQFF
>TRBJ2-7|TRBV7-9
CASSSSGGAGEQYF
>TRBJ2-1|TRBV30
CAWGVRLNEQFF
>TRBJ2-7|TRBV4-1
CASSRIAGEYYEQYF
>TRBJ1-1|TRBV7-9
CASSLVPEVGTEAFF
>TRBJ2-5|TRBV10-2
CASSESNGWAETQYF
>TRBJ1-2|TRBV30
CAWGYENTASYGYTF
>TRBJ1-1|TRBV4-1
CASSQDSGVGTEAFF
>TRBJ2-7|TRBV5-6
CASSFVGSYEQYF
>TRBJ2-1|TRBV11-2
CASSLVIPGLNNEQFF
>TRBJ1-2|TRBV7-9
CASSPPQPWTDYGYTF
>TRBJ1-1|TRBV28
CASSFRGLNTEAFF
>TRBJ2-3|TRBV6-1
CASSEARGTTDTQYF
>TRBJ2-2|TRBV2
CASLGRGELFF
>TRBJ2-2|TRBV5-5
CASGRTGKLAANTGELFF
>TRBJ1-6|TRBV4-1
CASSQVPQGGSPLHF
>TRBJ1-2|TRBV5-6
CASSLEVQGRLGYTF
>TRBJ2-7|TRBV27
CASSSRDSYYEQYF
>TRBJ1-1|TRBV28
CASSSPGERDPEAFF
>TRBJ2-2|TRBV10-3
CAISPGQGSGELFF